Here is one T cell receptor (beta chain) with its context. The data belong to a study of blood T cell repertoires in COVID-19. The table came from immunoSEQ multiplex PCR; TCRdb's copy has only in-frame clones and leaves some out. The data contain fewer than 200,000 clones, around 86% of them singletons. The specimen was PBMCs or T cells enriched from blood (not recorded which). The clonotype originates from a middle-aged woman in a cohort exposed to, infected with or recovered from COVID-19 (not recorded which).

The CDR3 loop is CASSPASVNTQYF. Here the CDR3 DNA reads TGTGCCAGCAGCCCTGCTAGCGTTAATACGCAGTATTTT. The chain has TRBV3-1 (or the pseudogene TRBV3-2) and TRBJ2-3, with D perhaps matching TRBD2 (6 bases). The CDR3 is 13 amino acids. Looked up from germline, CDR1 is LGHDT and CDR2 is YNNKEL (reference sequence). V was trimmed by 4 bases and J by 7 bases, leaving 12 bases between them.